This TCR beta chain came from a study of blood T cells in healthy people across ages. Sample-barcoded 5' priming and a J-beta primer mix drove a second PCR of roughly 7 to 11 cycles. TCRdb passed the 5' RACE reads through MiXCR, listing each CDR3 protein once. The data contain about 1,500,000 distinct CDR3 sequences, roughly 40% of them singletons. V shed 4 bases, J shed 0 bases, and the junction held 7 bases outside the gene matches. The germline V gene has CDR1 MNHNY and CDR2 SVGAGI (reference sequence). This CDR3 has 16 residues. This chain connects TRBV6-6 to TRBJ2-5; 8 bases match TRBD2. Sequenced input: blood. The source of this sequence is a woman aged 18-29 years in good health. Written as DNA, the CDR3 is TGTGCCAGCAGTTCCGCCCGACTAGCGAACCAAGAGACCCAGTACTTC. Encoded protein: CASSSARLANQETQYF.